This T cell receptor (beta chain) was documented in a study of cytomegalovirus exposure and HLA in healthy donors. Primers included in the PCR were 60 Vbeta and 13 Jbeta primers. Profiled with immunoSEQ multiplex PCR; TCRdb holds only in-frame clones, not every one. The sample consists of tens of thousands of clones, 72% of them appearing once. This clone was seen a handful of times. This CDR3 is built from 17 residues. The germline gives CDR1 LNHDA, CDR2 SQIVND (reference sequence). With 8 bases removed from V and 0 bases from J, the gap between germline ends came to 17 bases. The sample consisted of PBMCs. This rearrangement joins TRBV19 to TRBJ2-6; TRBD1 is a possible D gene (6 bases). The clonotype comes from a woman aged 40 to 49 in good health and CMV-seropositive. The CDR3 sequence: CASAVTAGVSGANVLTF. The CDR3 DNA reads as TGTGCCAGTGCTGTGACGGCAGGGGTCTCTGGGGCCAACGTCCTGACTTTC. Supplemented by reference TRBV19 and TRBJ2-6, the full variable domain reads DGGITQSPKYLFRKEGQNVTLSCEQNLNHDAMYWYRQDPGQGLRLIYYSQIVNDFQKGDIAEGYSVSREKKESFPLTVTSAQKNPTAFYLCASAVTAGVSGANVLTFGAGSRLTVL.